A single sample is the source of the 28 T cell receptor beta chains below, sequenced in a study of PD-1 blockade in classical Hodgkin lymphoma. Brentuximab vedotin exposure varied among the patients, all of whom had relapsed after autologous stem cell transplantation. Method: immunoSEQ multiplex PCR; TCRdb's copy keeps in-frame clones and lacks some. Of roughly 90,000 clones detected, roughly 76% appear once; the ten largest clones hold roughly 15%. The source material was peripheral blood mononuclear cells (PBMCs), sampled before the second cycle of nivolumab. The origin of the receptors is a human donor with classical Hodgkin lymphoma.

This CDR3 is CASSSDSSYNEQFF. The CDR3 DNA reads as TGCGCCAGCAGCTCGGACAGCTCCTACAATGAGCAGTTCTTC. J is TRBJ2-1 and V is TRBV5-1; possibly TRBD1 for D (6 bases). V gave up 3 bases and J gave up 0 bases, with 7 bases separating them. The germline CDR1 and CDR2 sequences are SGHRS and YFSETQ. There are 14 residues in the CDR3.

V is TRBV28 and J is TRBJ2-7; tentative D call: TRBD2 (5 bases). The germline V gene has CDR1 MDHEN and CDR2 SYDVKM. The CDR3 is 14 residues long. Trimming left V 4 bases short and J 3 bases short, with 13 bases between. The chain's CDR3 is CASSSQSGIYEQYF. CDR3 in DNA: TGTGCCAGCAGTTCACAAAGCGGTATCTACGAGCAGTACTTC.

The CDR3 nucleotides read TGTGCCAGCAGCTTGGTGGGGAGGCCCTACGAGCAGTACTTC. This translates into CASSLVGRPYEQYF. J is TRBJ2-7 and V is TRBV5-6, with D perhaps TRBD2 (6 bases). This CDR3 contains 14 residues. V was clipped by 0 bases and J by 2 bases, with 9 bases between them. Germline CDR1 reads SGHDT; CDR2 reads YYEEEE. Drawing the rest from reference TRBV5-6 and TRBJ2-7, the complete variable domain is DAGVTQSPTHLIKTRGQQVTLRCSPKSGHDTVSWYQQALGQGPQFIFQYYEEEERQRGNFPDRFSGHQFPNYSSELNVNALLLGDSALYLCASSLVGRPYEQYFGPGTRLTVT.

The CDR3 DNA reads TGTGCCAGCAGCTTGGTCGAGGGGATGAACACTGAAGCTTTCTTT. Its protein product is CASSLVEGMNTEAFF. The chain combines TRBV5-6 with TRBJ1-1; TRBD1 is a possible D gene (5 bases). Trimming cost V 0 bases and J 0 bases, with 9 bases left between them. CDR3 size: 15 residues. Looked up from germline, CDR1 is SGHDT and CDR2 is YYEEEE.

The chain joins TRBV5-1 to TRBJ2-5; weak D call: TRBD2 (5 bases). V gave up 2 bases and J gave up 5 bases, with 13 bases separating them. The CDR3 contains 14 residues. Germline CDR1 reads SGHRS; CDR2 reads YFSETQ. The CDR3 spells CASSLVGLAETQYF. The DNA for the CDR3 is TGCGCCAGCAGCTTAGTTGGGCTAGCTGAGACCCAGTACTTC.

DNA of the CDR3: TGTGCCATCAGTGACGGGTCTAACACCGGGGAGCTGTTTTTT. Its protein product is CAISDGSNTGELFF. The chain combines TRBV10-3 with TRBJ2-2, with D unclear. Trimming cost V 3 bases and J 2 bases, with 7 bases left between them. Germline loops: CDR1 ENHRY, CDR2 SYGVKD. The CDR3 has 14 residues.

The rearrangement uses TRBV27 and TRBJ2-7; no firm D call. The CDR3 extends over 15 amino acids. Germline CDR1 MNHEY, CDR2 SMNVEV (reference sequence). Trimming shortened V by 3 bases and J by 3 bases, and 15 bases separated the two germline ends. The CDR3 bases are TGTGCCAGCAGTTTTAGCTTGGGGATACACTACGAGCAGTACTTC. This sequence encodes CASSFSLGIHYEQYF.

V is TRBV4-2 and J is TRBJ2-2; 12 bases map to TRBD2. Trimming cost V 2 bases and J 4 bases; bases outside gene matches: 2. This CDR3 has 16 amino acids. Germline V gene data show CDR1 as LGHNA and CDR2 as YNFKEQ. This CDR3 is CASSQPGLAGTGELFF. CDR3 sequence (DNA): TGTGCCAGCAGCCAACCGGGACTAGCGGGCACCGGGGAGCTGTTTTTT.

The V call is TRBV29-1, the J call TRBJ2-1, with 8 bases identical to TRBD2. V was pared by 6 bases and J by 4 bases, with 5 bases of the junction left unmatched. The germline V gene has CDR1 SQVTM and CDR2 ANQGSEA. The CDR3 covers 13 residues. The CDR3 DNA is TGCAGCGTCCCCTCGGGGGGGTACAATGAGCAGTTCTTC. Translation: CSVPSGGYNEQFF.

The gene calls are TRBV27 and TRBJ1-5; D remains unclear. CDR1 and CDR2 (germline): MNHEY, SMNVEV (reference sequence). Trimming cost V 3 bases and J 10 bases, with 13 bases left between them. This CDR3 region has 13 residues. This CDR3 is CASSFRERGPQHF. CDR3 coding DNA: TGTGCCAGCAGTTTTAGGGAAAGAGGACCCCAGCATTTT.

V usage is TRBV6-5 and J usage is TRBJ2-1; D might be TRBD2 (6 bases). V was trimmed by 5 bases and J by 9 bases, leaving 11 bases between them. Germline lookup yields CDR1 MNHEY and CDR2 SVGAGI. This CDR3 contains 12 residues. CDR3 in amino acids: CASSQPAGEQFF. The CDR3 DNA reads TGTGCCAGCAGTCAGCCAGCGGGTGAGCAGTTCTTC.

This clone was recorded a few times. V and J are TRBV5-4 and TRBJ1-1, with TRBD1 matching 10 bases. CDR1 and CDR2 from the germline V gene are SGHNT and YYREEE (reference sequence). The CDR3 consists of 16 residues. V was pared by 4 bases and J by 1 base, with 7 bases of the junction left unmatched. The CDR3 nucleotides read TGTGCCAGCAGCACTAGGACAGGGGGAGGGAACACTGAAGCTTTCTTT. This sequence encodes CASSTRTGGGNTEAFF.

This chain connects TRBV5-1 to TRBJ2-7; D is perhaps TRBD1 (6 bases). CDR3 length: 12 residues. Trimming left V 2 bases short and J 4 bases short, with 7 bases between. Germline V CDR1 and CDR2: SGHRS, YFSETQ. The CDR3 nucleotides read TGCGCCAGCAGCTTCACAGGGTACGAGCAGTACTTC. It specifies CASSFTGYEQYF.

This clone appeared once. The rearrangement uses TRBV6-4 and TRBJ1-1; the match to TRBD1 covers 10 bases. The V and J ends lost 0 bases and 11 bases, in that order; junction bases with no gene match: 6. The CDR3 is made up of 14 amino acids. The germline CDR1 and CDR2 sequences are MRHNA and SNTAGT. This CDR3 is CASSDSQGTGVAFF. Written as DNA, the CDR3 is TGTGCCAGCAGTGACTCACAAGGGACAGGGGTGGCTTTCTTT.

This clone was counted a few times. V usage is TRBV7-3 and J usage is TRBJ2-3, with D possibly TRBD2 on 6 matching bases. From germline, CDR1 is SGHTA and CDR2 FQGTGA. This CDR3 contains 13 residues. V shed 5 bases and J shed 6 bases, with 12 bases lying between them. The CDR3 is CASSTRLGDTQYF. As DNA, the CDR3 is TGTGCCAGCAGCACCCGACTAGGCGATACGCAGTATTTT.

This clone was observed a handful of times. The gene calls are TRBV2 and TRBJ1-5; no clear D. This CDR3 is 13 amino acids long. The germline V gene has CDR1 SNHLY and CDR2 FYNNEI. V was trimmed by 3 bases and J by 5 bases, leaving 8 bases between them. CDR3: CASSDSAYQPQHF. The CDR3 DNA reads as TGTGCCAGCAGTGACAGCGCTTATCAGCCCCAGCATTTT.

V usage is TRBV11-3 and J usage is TRBJ2-2, with 7 bases lining up with TRBD1. Germline CDR1 is SGHNT and CDR2 is YENEEA. Germline trimming cut 3 bases from V and 3 bases from J; bases unmatched to any gene: 4. The CDR3 consists of 15 residues. CDR3 residues: CASSFGTAHTGELFF. The CDR3 coding sequence is TGTGCCAGCAGCTTCGGGACAGCACACACCGGGGAGCTGTTTTTT.

The rearrangement joins TRBV5-1 to TRBJ2-7; D unresolved. The CDR3 runs 14 residues. Trimming stripped 7 bases from V and 2 bases from J, with 16 bases between. Germline V gene lookup returns CDR1 SGHRS and CDR2 YFSETQ. The CDR3 region is CASGQETPPYEQYF. In DNA form, the CDR3 reads TGCGCCAGCGGCCAGGAGACCCCCCCCTACGAGCAGTACTTC. Full variable domain (outside the CDR3, taken from reference TRBV5-1 and TRBJ2-7): KAGVTQTPRYLIKTRGQQVTLSCSPISGHRSVSWYQQTPGQGLQFLFEYFSETQRNKGNFPGRFSGRQFSNSRSEMNVSTLELGDSALYLCASGQETPPYEQYFGPGTRLTVT.

This clone has just a few counts. V is TRBV19 and J is TRBJ2-1; D is unclear. Trimming took 5 bases from V and 0 from J, leaving 11 bases between them. Germline CDR1 LNHDA, CDR2 SQIVND (reference sequence). The CDR3 runs to 15 residues. The CDR3 spells CASSPDWDSYNEQFF. CDR3 nucleotide sequence: TGTGCCAGTAGTCCTGACTGGGACTCCTACAATGAGCAGTTCTTC.

Many counts were recorded for this clone. The chain employs TRBV5-6 and TRBJ2-7, with 9 bases aligning to TRBD2. The germline V gene encodes CDR1 SGHDT and CDR2 YYEEEE. This CDR3 has 14 residues. With V trimmed by 4 bases and J by 8 bases, 10 bases remained unmatched. The chain's CDR3 is CASSPRLAEAKQYF. In DNA form, the CDR3 reads TGTGCCAGCAGCCCAAGACTAGCGGAGGCTAAGCAGTACTTC.

As to this clone: It may be a read error: a sequence one base away is much more abundant. V usage is TRBV7-8 and J usage is TRBJ1-1; D uncertain. Per germline, CDR1 SGHVS and CDR2 FQNEAQ. The CDR3 totals 13 residues. Deletions cut 1 base from V and 0 bases from J, with 3 bases between. The CDR3 loop reads CASSLDLNTEAFF. For the CDR3, the DNA is TGTGCCAGCAGCTTAGACTTGAACACTGAAGCTTTCTTT.

The genes are TRBV6-1 and TRBJ2-1; 7 positions match TRBD1. The CDR3 runs 12 residues. The trim removed 6 bases at V and 7 bases at J, leaving 3 bases unmatched. The germline V gene has CDR1 MNHNS and CDR2 SASEGT. The CDR3 bases are TGTGCCAGCAGGAGACAGGGAAATGAGCAGTTCTTC. Translated, it gives CASRRQGNEQFF.

This clone turned up a few times. The chain uses TRBV30 and TRBJ1-4, with D unclear. The CDR3 consists of 15 residues. Germline CDR1 is GTSNPN and CDR2 is SVGIG (reference sequence). Between the trimmed V and J ends, which lost 1 base and 7 bases, there was a span of 16 bases. CDR3 region: CAWSGAKVIGEKLFF. The CDR3 bases are TGTGCCTGGAGTGGCGCGAAGGTGATTGGTGAAAAACTGTTTTTT.

The rearrangement links TRBV18 to TRBJ1-2; 10 nucleotides line up with TRBD1. This CDR3 is built from 15 residues. CDR1 and CDR2 (germline): KGHSH, LQKENI. V was clipped by 0 bases and J by 7 bases; unmatched bases: 5. CDR3 protein: CASSPPGQGVFGYTF. CDR3 DNA: TGTGCCAGCTCACCACCCGGACAGGGGGTCTTTGGCTACACCTTC.

V is TRBV7-2 and J is TRBJ1-4; a possible D gene is TRBD1 (6 bases). V was trimmed by 5 bases and J by 8 bases, leaving 18 bases between them. Germline CDR1 and CDR2: SGHTA and FQGNSA. The CDR3 covers 15 residues. CDR3 amino acids: CASSGSGTNSEKLFF. The CDR3, as DNA: TGTGCCAGCAGCGGTTCCGGGACAAACAGCGAAAAACTGTTTTTT.

The chain links TRBV5-6 to TRBJ1-2, with D possibly matching TRBD1 (5 bases). Looked up from germline, CDR1 is SGHDT and CDR2 is YYEEEE. V lost 3 bases to trimming and J lost 5 bases, with 11 bases between them. The CDR3 runs 13 residues. The CDR3 spells CASSSQGVYGYTF. The CDR3 DNA sequence: TGTGCCAGCAGCTCACAAGGGGTGTATGGCTACACCTTC.

V and J are TRBV21-1 and TRBJ2-5; TRBD1, the D gene given by the table, was not confirmed from the DNA. TRBV21-1 is assigned pseudogene status. This CDR3 spans 15 amino acids. CDR3 nucleotides: TGTGCCAGCAGCATAGACGACAGGGTCTGTGAGACCCAGTACTTC. Encoded protein: CASSIDDRVCETQYF.

This chain links TRBV7-6 with TRBJ2-5, with unresolved D. CDR1 is SGHVS and CDR2 is FNYEAQ in the germline V gene. Trimming cost V 3 bases and J 3 bases, with 8 bases left between them. The CDR3 covers 13 residues. The CDR3 region has the DNA TGTGCCAGCAGCTTTGGGGTCAAAGAGACCCAGTACTTC. This codes for CASSFGVKETQYF.